These 21 T cell receptor beta chains share one sample of origin, sequenced in a study of shared clonotypes between healthy human individuals. The table came from immunoSEQ multiplex PCR; TCRdb's copy has only in-frame clones and leaves some out. The table lists roughly 650,000 clones, roughly 97% of them singletons. The specimen sequenced was naive CD4+ T cells sorted from blood. The subset denotes: CD45RA+ positively selected. The source of these receptors is a woman aged 25 to 39 in good health.

In nucleotides, the CDR3 is TGTGCCAGTACTAACGAGCTGGGGACAGCATACACAGATACGCAGTATTTT. This gives the protein CASTNELGTAYTDTQYF. The rearrangement links TRBV19 to TRBJ2-3; 7 nucleotides align to TRBD1. The CDR3 consists of 17 residues. Germline values: CDR1 LNHDA, CDR2 SQIVND (reference sequence). V was pared by 7 bases and J by 2 bases, with 15 bases of the junction left unmatched.

This clone was seen a handful of times. A junction end diverges from the germline sequence, so it may reflect a read error. CDR3: CASSYGPQLIHF. Here the CDR3 DNA reads TGTGCCAGCAGTTACGGTCCGCAGCTAATACATTTT. The chain couples TRBV6-6 to TRBJ2-3, with no clear D. Germline CDR1 MNHNY, CDR2 SVGAGI (reference sequence). The CDR3 has 12 amino acids.

The V gene is TRBV2, the J gene TRBJ2-1, with D possibly being TRBD2 (6 bases). V was pared by 2 bases and J by 4 bases, with 15 bases between. Germline V CDR1 and CDR2: SNHLY, FYNNEI. The CDR3 runs 16 residues. The CDR3 region has the DNA TGTGCCAGCAGTGAAAGCGGCGGGACCTTTTACAATGAGCAGTTCTTC. Its protein product is CASSESGGTFYNEQFF.

The chain is built from TRBV18 and TRBJ2-1, with unresolved D. Germline CDR1 KGHSH, CDR2 LQKENI. V lost 5 bases, J lost 6 bases, and 11 bases lay in between. The CDR3 is made up of 13 amino acids. In DNA form, the CDR3 reads TGTGCCAGCTCATTAGTCGGTTCCAATGAGCAGTTCTTC. The encoded protein is CASSLVGSNEQFF. Complete variable domain (other parts from reference TRBV18 and TRBJ2-1): NAGVMQNPRHLVRRRGQEARLRCSPMKGHSHVYWYRQLPEEGLKFMVYLQKENIIDESGMPKERFSAEFPKEGPSILRIQQVVRGDSAAYFCASSLVGSNEQFFGPGTRLTVL.

This chain links TRBV10-3 with TRBJ2-1, with TRBD2 matching over 9 bases. The germline gives CDR1 ENHRY, CDR2 SYGVKD. V gave up 6 bases and J gave up 1 base; unmatched junction bases: 7. The CDR3 loop spans 16 amino acids. The CDR3 loop reads CAIRISGSDSYNEQFF. In DNA form, the CDR3 reads TGTGCCATCAGGATTAGCGGGAGTGATTCCTACAATGAGCAGTTCTTC.

V gene TRBV7-2 combines with J gene TRBJ2-7, with 10 bases fitting TRBD2. Germline V gives CDR1 SGHTA, CDR2 FQGNSA. The V gene end was trimmed by 6 bases and the J gene end by 0 bases; junction bases not matched to a gene: 5. This CDR3 has 15 amino acids. CDR3 in amino acids: CASSTSGTISYEQYF. The CDR3 region has the DNA TGTGCCAGCAGTACTAGCGGGACTATCTCCTACGAGCAGTACTTC. The full variable domain, rest sourced from reference TRBV7-2 and TRBJ2-7, is GAGVSQSPSNKVTEKGKDVELRCDPISGHTALYWYRQSLGQGLEFLIYFQGNSAPDKSGLPSDRFSAERTGGSVSTLTIQRTQQEDSAVYLCASSTSGTISYEQYFGPGTRLTVT.

The chain joins TRBV10-3 to TRBJ2-7; D not resolved. V lost 8 bases and J 1 base, leaving 12 bases between the germline ends. Germline V gives CDR1 ENHRY, CDR2 SYGVKD. The CDR3 consists of 13 residues. CDR3 region: CAISNGQSYEQYF. CDR3 coding DNA: TGTGCCATCTCTAATGGGCAGTCCTACGAGCAGTACTTC.

The rearrangement joins TRBV4-2 to TRBJ2-1; D possibly corresponds to TRBD2 (6 bases). CDR3 size: 13 residues. Trimming shortened V by 1 base and J by 7 bases, and 8 bases separated the two germline ends. The germline V gene has CDR1 LGHNA and CDR2 YNFKEQ. The CDR3 DNA is TGTGCCAGCAGCCAAGCGGCGGGGAATGAGCAGTTCTTC. It yields the protein CASSQAAGNEQFF.

CDR3 coding DNA: TGTGCCAGTAGTGCGTCGAGACTAGCGGGAGGACCAACCTACGAGCAGTACTTC. It codes for CASSASRLAGGPTYEQYF. The V and J genes are TRBV19 and TRBJ2-7; 13 positions agree with TRBD2. The length of the CDR3 is 18 residues. Germline CDR1 LNHDA, CDR2 SQIVND (reference sequence). V was clipped by 5 bases and J by 2 bases; unmatched bases: 12.

The chain uses TRBV4-1 and TRBJ2-7; 7 bases agree with TRBD2. V lost 4 bases to trimming and J lost 0 bases; unmatched junction nucleotides: 6. The CDR3 has 15 residues. CDR1 is MGHRA, CDR2 YSYEKL, per germline. DNA of the CDR3: TGCGCCAGCAGCCGAGGCGGGGGTAGCTCCTACGAGCAGTACTTC. Amino acid sequence: CASSRGGGSSYEQYF.

The rearrangement uses TRBV27 and TRBJ2-2; maybe TRBD2 (5 bases). The CDR3 has 16 amino acids. The V end was cut by 6 bases, the J end by 5 bases, with 19 bases between. Germline V gives CDR1 MNHEY, CDR2 SMNVEV (reference sequence). CDR3: CASSDAGIPGTGELFF. CDR3 bases: TGTGCCAGCAGCGACGCCGGGATTCCGGGTACCGGGGAGCTGTTTTTT.

The CDR3 DNA reads TGTGCCAGCAGTTTACAGGCTCCACCGCACAATGAGCAGTTCTTC. Translating it yields CASSLQAPPHNEQFF. The chain links TRBV28 to TRBJ2-1; D gene uncertain. Germline CDR1 and CDR2: MDHEN and SYDVKM. The CDR3 totals 15 residues. V shed 2 bases and J shed 5 bases, with 13 bases lying between them. The full variable domain, its missing parts supplied by reference TRBV28 and TRBJ2-1, is DVKVTQSSRYLVKRTGEKVFLECVQDMDHENMFWYRQDPGLGLRLIYFSYDVKMKEKGDIPEGYSVSREKKERFSLILESASTNQTSMYLCASSLQAPPHNEQFFGPGTRLTVL.

CDR3: CASSVESGTRRDTQYF. In nucleotides, the CDR3 is TGTGCCAGCAGCGTAGAATCCGGGACTAGGAGGGATACGCAGTATTTT. The chain joins TRBV9 to TRBJ2-3, with 8 positions matching TRBD2. The CDR3 totals 16 residues. Unmatched junction bases numbered 9, after V lost 0 bases and J lost 6 bases. In germline, CDR1 is SGDLS, CDR2 YYNGEE. The full variable domain, in which reference TRBV9 and TRBJ2-3 provide the parts outside the CDR3, is DSGVTQTPKHLITATGQRVTLRCSPRSGDLSVYWYQQSLDQGLQFLIQYYNGEERAKGNILERFSAQQFPDLHSELNLSSLELGDSALYFCASSVESGTRRDTQYFGPGTRLTVL.

This clone was seen once. CDR3 nucleotide sequence: TGTGCCAGCAGCCGGGGACTAGCGGGAGGGCTGTACTTC. This translates into CASSRGLAGGLYF. The V gene is TRBV27, the J gene TRBJ2-7, with TRBD2 matching 16 bases. The CDR3 extends over 13 amino acids. Germline V CDR1 and CDR2: MNHEY, SMNVEV (reference sequence). V lost 6 bases, J lost 12 bases, and 5 bases stayed unmatched.

This sequence joins TRBV19 and TRBJ1-5; D is ambiguous. The CDR3 length is 15 residues. Germline V lookup: CDR1 LNHDA, CDR2 SQIVND (reference sequence). The germline V and J ends were trimmed by 7 bases and 0 bases, with 13 bases remaining between them. CDR3 amino acids: CASKSSGYSNQPQHF. Written as DNA, the CDR3 is TGTGCCAGTAAGTCGTCAGGTTATAGCAATCAGCCCCAGCATTTT.

This CDR3 is CASSLDGHATNEKLFF. CDR3 DNA: TGCGCCAGCAGCTTGGACGGACATGCAACTAATGAAAAACTGTTTTTT. The V and J genes are TRBV5-1 and TRBJ1-4; a weak D match, TRBD1 (5 bases). V dropped 0 bases and J dropped 0 bases, with 9 bases sitting between them. Germline V gives CDR1 SGHRS, CDR2 YFSETQ. This CDR3 is 16 amino acids long.

The chain links TRBV28 to TRBJ1-6; unclear D gene. V was shortened by 2 bases and J by 0 bases, with 5 bases between the two germline ends. The CDR3 loop spans 15 amino acids. CDR1 is MDHEN, CDR2 SYDVKM, per germline. CDR3 DNA: TGTGCCAGCAGTTTAAGGAGCTCCTATAATTCACCCCTCCACTTT. The encoded protein is CASSLRSSYNSPLHF.

J is TRBJ1-1 and V is TRBV5-1, with D unresolved. V was pared by 4 bases and J by 1 base, with 11 bases between. This CDR3 is built from 14 residues. CDR1 is SGHRS and CDR2 is YFSETQ in the germline V gene. The CDR3 here is CASSNPSPNTEAFF. The DNA for the CDR3 is TGCGCCAGCAGCAATCCCAGTCCGAACACTGAAGCTTTCTTT. Together with reference TRBV5-1 and TRBJ1-1, the CDR3 gives the full variable domain: KAGVTQTPRYLIKTRGQQVTLSCSPISGHRSVSWYQQTPGQGLQFLFEYFSETQRNKGNFPGRFSGRQFSNSRSEMNVSTLELGDSALYLCASSNPSPNTEAFFGQGTRLTVV.

The rearrangement joins TRBV27 to TRBJ1-2; the D gene is possibly TRBD1 (5 bases). This CDR3 contains 15 residues. Germline CDR1 and CDR2: MNHEY and SMNVEV (reference sequence). Trimming took off 5 bases at V and 3 bases at J, with 16 bases between the two ends. The CDR3 DNA is TGTGCCAGCAGTCATGAGGTGGGGGGTCACTATGGCTACACCTTC. It translates to CASSHEVGGHYGYTF.

The gene calls are TRBV5-1 and TRBJ2-2; no clear D gene. The CDR3 loop spans 14 amino acids. V was clipped by 3 bases and J by 6 bases, with 12 bases between them. The germline gives CDR1 SGHRS, CDR2 YFSETQ. CDR3 residues: CASSSRTVSGELFF. Here the CDR3 DNA reads TGCGCCAGCAGCTCGAGAACGGTTTCCGGGGAGCTGTTTTTT.

The chain employs TRBV7-8 and TRBJ2-7, with 12 bases lining up with TRBD1. This CDR3 has 16 amino acids. J was trimmed by 2 bases and V by 5 bases; bases with no gene match: 7. The germline V gene encodes CDR1 SGHVS and CDR2 FQNEAQ. CDR3 loop: CASSTSGTGGTYEQYF. CDR3 DNA sequence: TGTGCCAGCAGCACCTCCGGGACAGGGGGCACCTACGAGCAGTACTTC.